The 32 T cell receptor beta chains in this list originate from one sample, sequenced in a study of T cells in Graves' hyperthyroidism and ophthalmopathy. Researchers amplified the TCR beta CDR3 regions from RNA transcripts. HTBI primers were employed in a first-round RT-PCR of the TCR CDR3. TCRdb reanalysed the multiplex PCR reads using MiXCR and keeps one entry per CDR3 protein. The repertoire holds 450,000 to 700,000 distinct CDR3 sequences, 46% seen once, with around 8% in the top ten. Material: peripheral blood or thyroid tissue (not recorded which). These TCRs come from a woman between 18 and 29 years old with Graves' hyperthyroidism.

For this clonotype: A much bigger clone sits one base away, suggesting this may be a read error. The conserved closing phenylalanine or tryptophan is absent in this CDR3, likely reflecting a read error. CDR3 amino acids: CASSSRDLGSLSNQPQHL. CDR3 DNA sequence: TGTGCCAGTAGTAGCCGCGATCTAGGTAGTCTTAGCAATCAGCCCCAGCATCTT. This sequence joins TRBV19 and TRBJ1-5, with D unclear. The CDR3 sequence is 18 residues long. Trimming stripped 4 bases from V and 0 bases from J, with 19 bases between. Germline CDR1 LNHDA, CDR2 SQIVND (reference sequence).

In this sample, this clonotype turned up a few times. CDR3 amino acids: CASSFLAGVGGTGELFF. The CDR3, as DNA: TGTGCCAGCAGCTTCTTAGCGGGAGTTGGTGGTACCGGGGAGCTGTTTTTT. This chain joins TRBV7-9 and TRBJ2-2; 9 nucleotides line up with TRBD2. The CDR3 spans 17 residues. J lost 5 bases, V lost 3 bases, and 10 bases had no gene match. Germline V gene lookup returns CDR1 SEHNR and CDR2 FQNEAQ (reference sequence).

At least ten counts were recorded for this clonotype. The chain carries TRBV20-1 and TRBJ2-7, with 8 bases identical to TRBD2. Germline lookup yields CDR1 DFQATT and CDR2 SNEGSKA (reference sequence). This CDR3 is built from 13 residues. The chain's CDR3 is CSSGGPAKNEQYF. In DNA, the CDR3 is TGCAGCAGCGGGGGCCCCGCAAAGAACGAGCAGTACTTC.

This clonotype was recorded many times. CDR3 in amino acids: CASSLAGTETYEQYF. The CDR3 DNA is TGTGCCAGCAGCCTTGCCGGGACAGAGACCTACGAGCAGTACTTC. The V call is TRBV5-5, the J call TRBJ2-7, with 7 bases that match TRBD1. The V gene end was trimmed by 4 bases and the J gene end by 2 bases; junction bases not matched to a gene: 9. CDR1 and CDR2 (germline): SGHKS, YYEKEE (reference sequence). CDR3 length: 15 residues.

This clonotype was picked up many times. The chain is built from TRBV5-1 and TRBJ2-7; TRBD1 might be the D (5 bases). Trimming removed 2 bases from V and 0 bases from J, with 12 bases in between. CDR1 and CDR2 (germline): SGHRS, YFSETQ. The CDR3 spans 15 residues. CDR3 sequence reads: CASSFNDRASYEQYF. As DNA, the CDR3 is TGCGCCAGCAGCTTCAACGACAGAGCCTCCTACGAGCAGTACTTC. Full variable domain (remainder filled in from reference TRBV5-1 and TRBJ2-7): KAGVTQTPRYLIKTRGQQVTLSCSPISGHRSVSWYQQTPGQGLQFLFEYFSETQRNKGNFPGRFSGRQFSNSRSEMNVSTLELGDSALYLCASSFNDRASYEQYFGPGTRLTVT.

V is TRBV10-3 and J is TRBJ2-5, with D perhaps given as TRBD1 or TRBD2 (6 bases each). Germline values: CDR1 ENHRY, CDR2 SYGVKD. CDR3 length: 14 residues. The ends were cut back, 3 bases at V and 1 base at J, with 9 bases in the middle. CDR3 DNA: TGTGCCATCAGTGAAGGGGGGACCCAAGAGACCCAGTACTTC. Amino acids: CAISEGGTQETQYF.

V is TRBV7-2 and J is TRBJ1-6; 11 bases are a match to TRBD1. Trimming removed 10 bases from V and 10 bases from J; junction bases left unmatched: 9. Germline CDR1 is SGHTA and CDR2 is FQGNSA. CDR3 length equals 14 residues. CDR3 loop: CATADRGQESPLHF. Written as DNA, the CDR3 is TGTGCCACCGCGGACAGGGGGCAAGAATCACCCCTCCACTTT. The full variable domain, its missing parts supplied by reference TRBV7-2 and TRBJ1-6, is GAGVSQSPSNKVTEKGKDVELRCDPISGHTALYWYRQSLGQGLEFLIYFQGNSAPDKSGLPSDRFSAERTGGSVSTLTIQRTQQEDSAVYLCATADRGQESPLHFGNGTRLTVT.

Comments on this clonotype: Since the CDR3 does not end with the conserved phenylalanine or tryptophan, this likely comes from a read error. Because the CDR3's place on the DNA is in doubt, the DNA is left out and the CDR3 is given as listed by TCRdb. The V call is TRBV12-3 or TRBV12-4, the J call TRBJ1-2; the table's D call of TRBD1 was not tested on the DNA. The CDR3 extends over 12 residues, inclusive of both ends. The CDR3 region is CASSPPTGSGSY.

As concerns this clonotype: Germline and junction disagree at one end, which may indicate a read error. The rearrangement links TRBV4-2 to TRBJ2-5; TRBD2 aligns across 13 bases. The V gene's germline CDR1 is LGHNA and CDR2 YNFKEQ. The CDR3 runs 18 residues. The CDR3 DNA reads TGTGCCAGCGGCCATGGACTAGCGGGAGTGCGAGGTCAAGAGACCCAGTACTTC. Amino acid sequence: CASGHGLAGVRGQETQYF.

This clonotype was recorded many times. The genes are TRBV19 and TRBJ1-2, with 7 positions matching TRBD1. The V gene's germline CDR1 is LNHDA and CDR2 SQIVND (reference sequence). V lost 3 bases, J lost 6 bases, and 10 bases stayed unmatched. CDR3 length: 15 residues. The CDR3 bases are TGTGCCAGTAGTATGTCCAAGACAGGGTCTAATGGCTACACCTTC. Translating gives CASSMSKTGSNGYTF.

This chain links TRBV9 with TRBJ1-3; D not certain. The CDR3 contains 14 residues. V gave up 3 bases and J gave up 8 bases, with 15 bases separating them. Germline assignment: CDR1 SGDLS and CDR2 YYNGEE. The CDR3 sequence is CASSAVSGGYTIYF. CDR3 in DNA: TGTGCCAGCAGCGCCGTCAGTGGTGGCTACACCATATATTTT.

This clonotype was seen ten or more times. The chain has TRBV10-3 and TRBJ1-5; D is uncertain. The germline V gene has CDR1 ENHRY and CDR2 SYGVKD. The CDR3 is 13 amino acids. The germline V and J ends were trimmed by 6 bases and 0 bases, with 6 bases remaining between them. CDR3: CAIRSDSNQPQHF. CDR3 nucleotides: TGTGCCATCAGGTCAGATAGCAATCAGCCCCAGCATTTT.

As concerns this clonotype: The conserved phenylalanine or tryptophan normally closing the CDR3 is absent here, so this likely arose from a read error. It is unclear where the CDR3 begins or ends on the DNA, so no DNA is shown, and the CDR3 is as TCRdb lists it. The chain couples TRBV2 to TRBJ1-2; the table's D call, TRBD1, has no DNA check behind it. The CDR3 is made up of 11 amino acids, end residues included. Germline CDR1 reads SNHLY; CDR2 reads FYNNEI. CDR3 region: CASSESFGTPP.

Many counts were recorded for this clonotype. DNA of the CDR3: TGTGCCAGTAGTCTCCAAGTGGGGTTCGAGACCCAGTACTTC. Its translation: CASSLQVGFETQYF. J is TRBJ2-5 and V is TRBV19; no clear D gene. Trimming shortened V by 5 bases and J by 5 bases, and 15 bases separated the two germline ends. The germline CDR1 and CDR2 sequences are LNHDA and SQIVND (reference sequence). This CDR3 region has 14 residues. Full variable domain (remainder filled in from reference TRBV19 and TRBJ2-5): DGGITQSPKYLFRKEGQNVTLSCEQNLNHDAMYWYRQDPGQGLRLIYYSQIVNDFQKGDIAEGYSVSREKKESFPLTVTSAQKNPTAFYLCASSLQVGFETQYFGPGTRLLVL.

This clonotype has just a few counts. The chain uses TRBV2 and TRBJ2-7; a possible D gene is TRBD2 (5 bases). Looked up from germline, CDR1 is SNHLY and CDR2 is FYNNEI. V lost 3 bases and J lost 3, with 9 bases in between. The CDR3 is 13 amino acids. The CDR3 nucleotides read TGTGCCAGCAGTGATTACGGACTCTACGAGCAGTACTTC. It encodes CASSDYGLYEQYF.

This clonotype has just a few counts. The gene calls are TRBV29-1 and TRBJ2-3, with unresolved D. This CDR3 is 15 amino acids long. V was shortened by 2 bases and J by 0 bases, with 12 bases between the two germline ends. Germline V CDR1 and CDR2: SQVTM, ANQGSEA. CDR3 loop: CSVEYMDGSTDTQYF. In DNA form, the CDR3 reads TGCAGCGTTGAATATATGGACGGGAGCACAGATACGCAGTATTTT.

This clonotype has a count of ten or more. This chain joins TRBV20-1 and TRBJ2-2; D is perhaps TRBD1 or TRBD2 (5 bases each). This CDR3 is 13 amino acids long. Looked up from germline, CDR1 is DFQATT and CDR2 is SNEGSKA (reference sequence). Trimming shortened V by 0 bases and J by 6 bases, and 8 bases separated the two germline ends. The CDR3 spells CSARDRGPGELFF. The CDR3 nucleotides read TGCAGTGCTAGAGATAGGGGACCCGGGGAGCTGTTTTTT.

The CDR3 protein is CASLTQETQYF. In DNA, the CDR3 is TGTGCCAGCCTGACACAAGAGACCCAGTACTTC. J is TRBJ2-5 and V is TRBV7-8; the D is unclear. The CDR3 runs to 11 residues. V was shortened by 8 bases and J by 2 bases, with 6 bases between the two germline ends. From germline, CDR1 is SGHVS and CDR2 FQNEAQ.

This chain's CDR3 is CATSSGFSGANVLTF. The CDR3 region has the DNA TGTGCCACCAGCAGCGGGTTCTCTGGGGCCAACGTCCTGACTTTC. V usage is TRBV15 and J usage is TRBJ2-6; D remains ambiguous. CDR1 and CDR2 (germline): LNHNV, YYDKDF (reference sequence). Trimming removed 3 bases at V and 0 bases at J, with 6 bases between. CDR3 length equals 15 residues.

The V call is TRBV20-1, the J call TRBJ1-2; tentatively, D is TRBD1 (5 bases). V was clipped by 5 bases and J by 8 bases, with 15 bases between them. The V gene's germline CDR1 is DFQATT and CDR2 SNEGSKA (reference sequence). This CDR3 is built from 12 residues. The CDR3 bases are TGCAGTGCTGCCGAGGACATATCAGGCTACACCTTC. The encoded protein is CSAAEDISGYTF.

The chain is built from TRBV4-2 and TRBJ2-5; possible D gene TRBD2, 6 bases. V was trimmed by 3 bases and J by 3 bases, leaving 23 bases between them. Germline V gene lookup returns CDR1 LGHNA and CDR2 YNFKEQ. This CDR3 region has 18 residues. The chain's CDR3 is CASSHGSISGDAKETQYF. The CDR3 coding sequence is TGTGCCAGCAGCCACGGGAGTATCTCCGGGGATGCTAAAGAGACCCAGTACTTC.

This chain links TRBV6-5 with TRBJ2-5, with 7 nucleotides matching TRBD1. With V trimmed by 7 bases and J by 5 bases, 10 bases remained unmatched. CDR1 is MNHEY, CDR2 SVGAGI, per germline. This CDR3 contains 14 residues. CDR3 DNA sequence: TGTGCCAGCACCTCACCGGGACAGAGGGAGACCCAGTACTTC. Amino acids: CASTSPGQRETQYF.

This clonotype was recorded many times. The chain couples TRBV9 to TRBJ1-2; D is unclear. In germline, CDR1 is SGDLS, CDR2 YYNGEE. The CDR3 has 14 residues. Deletions cut 0 bases from V and 4 bases from J, with 10 bases between. The CDR3 nucleotides read TGTGCCAGCAGCGTAGCTTATGGATCCTATGGCTACACCTTC. Translated: CASSVAYGSYGYTF.

The CDR3 here is CAISTSGRDNVLTF. The CDR3 region has the DNA TGTGCCATCAGCACTAGCGGGAGGGACAACGTCCTGACTTTC. The chain carries TRBV10-3 and TRBJ2-6, with 13 bases matching TRBD2. The CDR3 is made up of 14 amino acids. CDR1 ENHRY and CDR2 SYGVKD come from the germline V gene. The J segment lost 9 bases and the V segment lost 6 bases, leaving 2 bases of the junction unmatched.

On this clonotype: This may arise from a read error, as a much more abundant clone is one base away. The chain uses TRBV12-3 or TRBV12-4 and TRBJ2-7; weak D call: TRBD2 (7 bases). V lost 8 bases to trimming and J lost 9 bases, with 11 bases between them. The CDR3 sequence is 10 residues long. The CDR3 DNA is TGTGCCAGCGGGAGGGGGGGGCAGTACTTC. Its protein product is CASGRGGQYF.

This clonotype appeared many times. The chain joins TRBV7-8 to TRBJ2-5; 7 bases are a match to TRBD1. Germline CDR1 and CDR2: SGHVS and FQNEAQ. The CDR3 length is 15 residues. Trimming cost V 4 bases and J 10 bases; bases outside gene matches: 15. CDR3 nucleotide sequence: TGTGCCAGCAGCTCTAATAGAGGGGGCTCAGGGGGCCAGTACTTC. The encoded protein is CASSSNRGGSGGQYF.

The V and J genes are TRBV5-1 and TRBJ2-7, with D perhaps being TRBD1 or TRBD2 (5 bases each). Per germline, CDR1 SGHRS and CDR2 YFSETQ. The V end lost 4 bases, the J end lost 0 bases, and 11 bases lay between the germline ends. CDR3 length equals 14 residues. The CDR3 nucleotides read TGCGCCAGCAGCGTGTGGGGGTCCTCCTACGAGCAGTACTTC. This sequence encodes CASSVWGSSYEQYF.

This clonotype was observed at least ten times. The chain recombines TRBV14 with TRBJ1-1; D unclear. This CDR3 has 13 amino acids. Germline lookup yields CDR1 SGHDN and CDR2 FVKESK. Trimming took off 1 base at V and 3 bases at J, with 6 bases between the two ends. The CDR3 nucleotides read TGTGCCAGCAGCCAAGGGGCGTACACTGAAGCTTTCTTT. Its protein is CASSQGAYTEAFF.

This clonotype was recorded many times. The CDR3 loop reads CSVDTDGYTF. The CDR3 DNA is TGCAGCGTGGACACCGATGGCTACACCTTC. The chain joins TRBV29-1 to TRBJ1-2; weak D call: TRBD1 (5 bases). Between the trimmed V and J ends, which lost 6 bases and 6 bases, there was a span of 8 bases. The CDR3 sequence is 10 residues long. CDR1 and CDR2 from the germline V gene are SQVTM and ANQGSEA.

In this sample, this clonotype turned up many times. The chain uses TRBV3-1 and TRBJ1-6, with 11 bases aligning to TRBD1. V shed 5 bases, J shed 6 bases, and the junction held 3 bases outside the gene matches. CDR1 and CDR2 (germline): LGHDT, YNNKEL (reference sequence). This CDR3 comprises 15 residues. CDR3 bases: TGTGCCAGCAGCGCCGGGACAGGGGGTAATTCACCCCTCCACTTT. It specifies CASSAGTGGNSPLHF. Filled out from reference TRBV3-1 and TRBJ1-6, the complete variable domain reads DTAVSQTPKYLVTQMGNDKSIKCEQNLGHDTMYWYKQDSKKFLKIMFSYNNKELIINETVPNRFSPKSPDKAHLNLHINSLELGDSAVYFCASSAGTGGNSPLHFGNGTRLTVT.

This clonotype showed up many times. The chain carries TRBV10-2 and TRBJ1-1; D is ambiguous. Trimming stripped 2 bases from V and 2 bases from J, with 9 bases between. Per germline, CDR1 WSHSY and CDR2 SAAADI. The CDR3 is made up of 14 amino acids. The CDR3 sequence is CASSETAPNTEAFF. The CDR3, as DNA: TGCGCCAGCAGTGAGACCGCACCAAACACTGAAGCTTTCTTT.

The CDR3: CASSVRTGGHTEAFF. CDR3 nucleotide sequence: TGTGCCAGCAGCGTGAGGACAGGGGGCCATACTGAAGCTTTCTTT. V gene TRBV9 combines with J gene TRBJ1-1, with 11 bases identical to TRBD1. Trimming removed 2 bases from V and 5 bases from J; junction bases left unmatched: 5. The V gene's germline CDR1 is SGDLS and CDR2 YYNGEE. The CDR3 is 15 amino acids.